The T cell receptor beta chain described here comes from a study of T cell responses to AZD1222 COVID-19 vaccine. In its sample, this clone was seen once. The data were produced by immunoSEQ multiplex PCR, yet TCRdb's version contains in-frame clones alone and is incomplete. The table has around 120,000 clones, 85% to 90% seen once. This clonotype was sampled from an adult in good health. The input for sequencing was peripheral blood, taken on day 0 of MenACWY control vaccination.

DNA of the CDR3: TGTGCCAGCAGTTTATCCGGGCCCGGGGAGCTGTTTTTT. This codes for CASSLSGPGELFF. The rearrangement uses TRBV12-3 or TRBV12-4 and TRBJ2-2; D is unclear. The V end was cut by 2 bases, the J end by 6 bases, with 7 bases between. This CDR3 region has 13 residues.